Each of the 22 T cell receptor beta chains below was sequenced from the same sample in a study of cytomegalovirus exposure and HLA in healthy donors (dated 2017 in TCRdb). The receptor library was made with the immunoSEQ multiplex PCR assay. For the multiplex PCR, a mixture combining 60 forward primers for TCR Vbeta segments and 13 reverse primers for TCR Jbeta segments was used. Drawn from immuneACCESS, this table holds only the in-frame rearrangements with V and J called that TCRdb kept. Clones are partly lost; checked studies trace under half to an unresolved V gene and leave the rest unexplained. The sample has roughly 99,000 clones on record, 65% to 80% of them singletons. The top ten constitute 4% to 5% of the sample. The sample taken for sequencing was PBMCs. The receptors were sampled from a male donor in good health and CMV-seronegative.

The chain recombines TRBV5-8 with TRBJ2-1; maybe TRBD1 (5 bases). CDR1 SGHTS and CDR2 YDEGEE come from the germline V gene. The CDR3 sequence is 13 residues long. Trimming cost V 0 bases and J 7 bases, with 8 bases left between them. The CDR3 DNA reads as TGTGCCAGCAGCTTGGCGACAGATAATGAGCAGTTCTTC. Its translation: CASSLATDNEQFF.

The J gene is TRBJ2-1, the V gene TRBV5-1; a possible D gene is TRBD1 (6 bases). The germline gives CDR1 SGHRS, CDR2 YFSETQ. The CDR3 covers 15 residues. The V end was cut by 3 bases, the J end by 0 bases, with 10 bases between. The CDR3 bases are TGCGCCAGCAGCTGGACAGACGCCTCCTACAATGAGCAGTTCTTC. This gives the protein CASSWTDASYNEQFF. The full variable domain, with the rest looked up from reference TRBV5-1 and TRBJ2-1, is KAGVTQTPRYLIKTRGQQVTLSCSPISGHRSVSWYQQTPGQGLQFLFEYFSETQRNKGNFPGRFSGRQFSNSRSEMNVSTLELGDSALYLCASSWTDASYNEQFFGPGTRLTVL.

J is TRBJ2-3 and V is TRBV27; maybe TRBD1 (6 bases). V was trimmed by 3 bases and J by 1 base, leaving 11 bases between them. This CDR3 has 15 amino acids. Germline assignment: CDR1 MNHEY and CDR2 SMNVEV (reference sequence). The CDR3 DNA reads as TGTGCCAGCAGTTTCTGGGGGCTGCGCACAGATACGCAGTATTTT. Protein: CASSFWGLRTDTQYF.

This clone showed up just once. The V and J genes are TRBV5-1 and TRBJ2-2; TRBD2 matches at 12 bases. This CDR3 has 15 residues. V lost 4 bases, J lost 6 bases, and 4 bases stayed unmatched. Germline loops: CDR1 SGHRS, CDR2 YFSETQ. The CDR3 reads CASSPSGRGSGELFF. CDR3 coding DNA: TGCGCCAGCAGCCCTAGCGGGAGGGGGTCCGGGGAGCTGTTTTTT.

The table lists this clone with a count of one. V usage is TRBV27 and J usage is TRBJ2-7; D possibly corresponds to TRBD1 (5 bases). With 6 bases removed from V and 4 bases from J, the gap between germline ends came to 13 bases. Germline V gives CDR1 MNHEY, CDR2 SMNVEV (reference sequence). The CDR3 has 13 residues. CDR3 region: CASSLGRAYEQYF. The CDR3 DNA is TGTGCCAGCAGCCTGGGCAGGGCATACGAGCAGTACTTC.

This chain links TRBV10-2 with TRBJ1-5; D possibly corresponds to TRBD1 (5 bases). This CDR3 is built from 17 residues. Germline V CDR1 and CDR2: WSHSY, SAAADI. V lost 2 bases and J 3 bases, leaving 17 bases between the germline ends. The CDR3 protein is CASSEREGRGNNQPQHF. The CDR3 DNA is TGCGCCAGCAGTGAGCGGGAGGGAAGGGGAAACAATCAGCCCCAGCATTTT.

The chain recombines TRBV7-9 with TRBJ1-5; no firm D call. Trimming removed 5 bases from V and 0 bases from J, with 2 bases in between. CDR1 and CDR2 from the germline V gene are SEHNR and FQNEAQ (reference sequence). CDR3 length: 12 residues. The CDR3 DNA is TGTGCCAGCAGCCGTAGCAATCAGCCCCAGCATTTT. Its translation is CASSRSNQPQHF.

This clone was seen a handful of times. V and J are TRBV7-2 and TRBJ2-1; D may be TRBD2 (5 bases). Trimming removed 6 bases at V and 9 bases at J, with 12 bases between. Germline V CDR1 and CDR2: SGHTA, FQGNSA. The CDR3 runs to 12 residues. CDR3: CASSILAGEQFF. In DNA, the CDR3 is TGTGCCAGCAGTATCCTAGCAGGTGAGCAGTTCTTC.

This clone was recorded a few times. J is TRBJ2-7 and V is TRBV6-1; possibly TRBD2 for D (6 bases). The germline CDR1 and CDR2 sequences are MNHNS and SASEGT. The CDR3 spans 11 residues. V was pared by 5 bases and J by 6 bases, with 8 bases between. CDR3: CASSWRGEQYF. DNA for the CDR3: TGTGCCAGCAGTTGGCGGGGCGAGCAGTACTTC.

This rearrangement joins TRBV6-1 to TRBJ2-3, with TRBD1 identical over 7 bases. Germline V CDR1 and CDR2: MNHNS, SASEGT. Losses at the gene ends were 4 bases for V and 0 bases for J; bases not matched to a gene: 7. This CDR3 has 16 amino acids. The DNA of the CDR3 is TGTGCCAGCAGTGGGGACAGCTCTATTAGCACAGATACGCAGTATTTT. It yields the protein CASSGDSSISTDTQYF.

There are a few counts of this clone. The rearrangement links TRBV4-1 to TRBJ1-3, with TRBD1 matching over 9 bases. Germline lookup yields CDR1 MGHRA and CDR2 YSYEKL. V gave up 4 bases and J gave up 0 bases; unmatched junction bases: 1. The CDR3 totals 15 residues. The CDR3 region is CASSPDRGSGNTIYF. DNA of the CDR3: TGCGCCAGCAGCCCGGACAGGGGCTCTGGAAACACCATATATTTT.

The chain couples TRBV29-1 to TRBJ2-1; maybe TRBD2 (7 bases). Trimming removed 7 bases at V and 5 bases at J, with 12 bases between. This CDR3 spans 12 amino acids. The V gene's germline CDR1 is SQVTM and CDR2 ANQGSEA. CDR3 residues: CSGGGLDNEQFF. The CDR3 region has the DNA TGCAGCGGGGGGGGGCTGGACAATGAGCAGTTCTTC.

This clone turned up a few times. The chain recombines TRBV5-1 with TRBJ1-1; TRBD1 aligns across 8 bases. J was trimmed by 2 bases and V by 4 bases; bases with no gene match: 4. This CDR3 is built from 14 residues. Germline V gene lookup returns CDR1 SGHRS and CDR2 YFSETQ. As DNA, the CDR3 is TGCGCCAGCAGCCGGGGACAGGCAAACACTGAAGCTTTCTTT. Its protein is CASSRGQANTEAFF.

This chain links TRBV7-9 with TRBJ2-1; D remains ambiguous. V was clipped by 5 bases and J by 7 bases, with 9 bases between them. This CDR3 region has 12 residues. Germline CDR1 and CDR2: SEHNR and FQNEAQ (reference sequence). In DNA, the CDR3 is TGTGCCAGCAGCCTGACTGGAAATGAGCAGTTCTTC. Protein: CASSLTGNEQFF.

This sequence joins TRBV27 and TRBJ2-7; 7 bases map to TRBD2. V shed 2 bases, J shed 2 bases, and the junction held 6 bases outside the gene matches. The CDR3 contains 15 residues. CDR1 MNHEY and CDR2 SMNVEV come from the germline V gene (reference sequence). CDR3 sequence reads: CASSLGWEGPYEQYF. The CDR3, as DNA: TGTGCCAGCAGTTTAGGGTGGGAGGGACCCTACGAGCAGTACTTC.

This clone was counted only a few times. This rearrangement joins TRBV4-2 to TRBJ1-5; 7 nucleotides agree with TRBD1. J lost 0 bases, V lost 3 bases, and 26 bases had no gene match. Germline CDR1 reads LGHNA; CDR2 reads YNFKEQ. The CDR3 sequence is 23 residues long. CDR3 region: CASSQVDQDRNNPTGYSNQPQHF. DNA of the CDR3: TGTGCCAGCAGCCAGGTCGACCAGGACAGGAACAACCCGACGGGTTATAGCAATCAGCCCCAGCATTTT.

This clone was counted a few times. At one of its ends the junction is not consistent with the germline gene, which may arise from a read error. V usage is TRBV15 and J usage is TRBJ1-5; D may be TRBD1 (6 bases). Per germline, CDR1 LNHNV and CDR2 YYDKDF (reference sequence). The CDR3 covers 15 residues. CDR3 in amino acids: CAISRGGGSNQPQHF. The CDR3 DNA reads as TGTGCCATCAGCAGGGGAGGGGGGAGCAATCAGCCCCAGCATTTT.

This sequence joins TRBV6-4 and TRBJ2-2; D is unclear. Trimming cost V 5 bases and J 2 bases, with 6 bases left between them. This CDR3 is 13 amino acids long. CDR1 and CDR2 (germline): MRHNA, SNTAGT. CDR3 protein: CASSQKNTGELFF. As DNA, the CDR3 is TGTGCCAGCAGTCAGAAAAACACCGGGGAGCTGTTTTTT.

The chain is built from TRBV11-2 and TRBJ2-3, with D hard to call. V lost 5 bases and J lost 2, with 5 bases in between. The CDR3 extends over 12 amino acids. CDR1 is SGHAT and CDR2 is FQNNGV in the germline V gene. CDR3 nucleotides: TGTGCCAGCAGCCTAAACACAGATACGCAGTATTTT. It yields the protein CASSLNTDTQYF. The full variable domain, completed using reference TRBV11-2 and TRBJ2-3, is EAGVAQSPRYKIIEKRQSVAFWCNPISGHATLYWYQQILGQGPKLLIQFQNNGVVDDSQLPKDRFSAERLKGVDSTLKIQPAKLEDSAVYLCASSLNTDTQYFGPGTRLTVL.

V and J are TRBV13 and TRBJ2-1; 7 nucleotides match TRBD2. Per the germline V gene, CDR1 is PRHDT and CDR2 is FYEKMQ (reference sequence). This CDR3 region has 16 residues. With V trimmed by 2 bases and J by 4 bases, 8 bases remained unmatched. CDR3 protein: CASSLWGGDKYNEQFF. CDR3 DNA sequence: TGTGCCAGCAGCTTATGGGGGGGAGACAAATACAATGAGCAGTTCTTC.

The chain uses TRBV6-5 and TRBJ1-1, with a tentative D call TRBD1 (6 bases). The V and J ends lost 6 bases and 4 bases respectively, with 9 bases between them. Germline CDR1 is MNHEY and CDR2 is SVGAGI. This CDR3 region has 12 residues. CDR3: CASRKGGTEAFF. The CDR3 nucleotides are TGTGCCAGCAGAAAAGGGGGCACTGAAGCTTTCTTT.

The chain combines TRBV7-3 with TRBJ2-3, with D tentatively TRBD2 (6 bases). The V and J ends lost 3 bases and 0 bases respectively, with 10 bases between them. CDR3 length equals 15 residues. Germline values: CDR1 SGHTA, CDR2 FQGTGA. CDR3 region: CASSLEGRSTDTQYF. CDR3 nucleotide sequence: TGTGCCAGCAGCTTGGAGGGCCGGAGCACAGATACGCAGTATTTT.